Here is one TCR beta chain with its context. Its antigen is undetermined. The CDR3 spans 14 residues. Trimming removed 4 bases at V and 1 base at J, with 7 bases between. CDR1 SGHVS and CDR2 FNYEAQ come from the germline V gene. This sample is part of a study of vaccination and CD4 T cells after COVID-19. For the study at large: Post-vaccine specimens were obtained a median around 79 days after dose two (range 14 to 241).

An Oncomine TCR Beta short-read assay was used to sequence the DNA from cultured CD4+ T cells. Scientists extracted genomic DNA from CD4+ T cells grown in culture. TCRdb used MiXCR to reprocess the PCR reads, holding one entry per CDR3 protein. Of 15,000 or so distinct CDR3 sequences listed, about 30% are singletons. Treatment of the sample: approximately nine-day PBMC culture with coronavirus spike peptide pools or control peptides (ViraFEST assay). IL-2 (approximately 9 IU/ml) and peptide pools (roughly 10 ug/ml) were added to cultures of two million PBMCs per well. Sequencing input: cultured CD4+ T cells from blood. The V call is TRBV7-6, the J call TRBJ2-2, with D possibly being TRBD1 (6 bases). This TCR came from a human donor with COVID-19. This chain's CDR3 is CASSSTGNTGELFF. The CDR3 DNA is TGTGCCAGCAGCTCGACAGGGAACACCGGGGAGCTGTTTTTT.